This T cell receptor (beta chain) was found in a study of cytomegalovirus exposure and HLA in healthy donors. The PCR ran on 60 Vbeta and 13 Jbeta primers. Only in-frame clones appear in the TCRdb table, and some are missing; sequencing was by immunoSEQ multiplex PCR. Among some 77,000 clones, more than 75% were seen once, and the ten largest hold around a quarter. Study-wide results and caveats: Further analysis, carried out later, found HLA-associated TCR beta chains more clonally expanded than equally common other chains.

V lost 5 bases and J lost 4; bases outside the gene matches: 5. This CDR3 is 14 amino acids long. Germline CDR1 reads SEHNR; CDR2 reads FQNEAQ (reference sequence). A word on this clone: Its specificity is not known.

The clonotype was recovered from a woman between 45 and 65 years old in good health and CMV-seropositive. Input material: PBMCs. The chain joins TRBV7-9 to TRBJ1-1; 9 bases line up with TRBD1. CDR3 DNA: TGTGCCAGCAGCATCACGACAGGGGGCACTGAAGCTTTCTTT. Its protein product is CASSITTGGTEAFF.